These 32 T cell receptor beta chains share one sample of origin, sequenced in a study of CD8 T cells in Susac syndrome. Random-hexamer reverse transcription was applied to about 0.5 to 1 ug RNA. TCRdb re-called the immunoSEQ multiplex PCR reads with MiXCR, one entry per CDR3 protein. The table has under 200,000 distinct CDR3 sequences, over 75% seen once. Sequenced sample: CD4+ T cells from PBMCs. The receptors stem from a human donor with Susac syndrome.

This clonotype appeared once. V gene TRBV5-1 combines with J gene TRBJ2-3; TRBD2 matches 16 bases. The trim removed 3 bases at V and 1 base at J, leaving 5 bases unmatched. The germline V gene has CDR1 SGHRS and CDR2 YFSETQ. The CDR3 runs 18 residues. The CDR3 loop reads CASSYGTSGGGRTDTQYF. The CDR3 DNA follows: TGCGCCAGCAGCTACGGGACTAGCGGGGGGGGACGCACAGATACGCAGTATTTT.

This chain connects TRBV5-1 to TRBJ2-3; tentatively, D is TRBD2 (7 bases). Between the trimmed V and J ends, which lost 4 bases and 4 bases, there was a span of 19 bases. The CDR3 length is 16 residues. Germline values: CDR1 SGHRS, CDR2 YFSETQ. The CDR3 loop is CASSHNRLAGADTQYF. As DNA, the CDR3 is TGCGCCAGCAGCCATAACCGACTAGCAGGGGCAGATACGCAGTATTTT. Supplemented by reference TRBV5-1 and TRBJ2-3, the full variable domain reads KAGVTQTPRYLIKTRGQQVTLSCSPISGHRSVSWYQQTPGQGLQFLFEYFSETQRNKGNFPGRFSGRQFSNSRSEMNVSTLELGDSALYLCASSHNRLAGADTQYFGPGTRLTVL.

V gene TRBV15 combines with J gene TRBJ1-2; 7 nucleotides align to TRBD1. Germline V lookup: CDR1 LNHNV, CDR2 YYDKDF (reference sequence). With 3 bases clipped from V and 5 bases from J, the junction kept 3 bases outside the gene matches. The length of the CDR3 is 13 residues. CDR3 amino acids: CATSSGQVYGYTF. The CDR3, as DNA: TGTGCCACCAGCAGTGGACAGGTTTATGGCTACACCTTC.

The rearrangement links TRBV18 to TRBJ1-1; D might be TRBD1 (6 bases). The germline CDR1 and CDR2 sequences are KGHSH and LQKENI. The CDR3 covers 14 residues. Trimming took off 0 bases at V and 1 base at J, with 6 bases between the two ends. As DNA, the CDR3 is TGTGCCAGCTCACCACCGGGACAGAACACTGAAGCTTTCTTT. It translates to CASSPPGQNTEAFF.

This rearrangement joins TRBV29-1 to TRBJ1-2; 8 nucleotides line up with TRBD1. V dropped 0 bases and J dropped 4; count of bases not matched to a gene: 4. There are 14 residues in the CDR3. The germline V gene encodes CDR1 SQVTM and CDR2 ANQGSEA. The CDR3 DNA sequence: TGCAGCGTTGAAGATCAGGGGGCAAGCTATGGCTACACCTTC. It encodes CSVEDQGASYGYTF.

The CDR3 DNA follows: TGTGCCAGCAGTGAAGCGGGGACAGGGGGAGAGCAGTACTTC. Its protein product is CASSEAGTGGEQYF. The chain has TRBV25-1 and TRBJ2-7; 11 nucleotides match TRBD1. CDR3 size: 14 residues. The germline CDR1 and CDR2 sequences are MGHDK and SYGVNS. V shed 2 bases and J 7 bases; nucleotides not matched to a gene: 4.

The V call is TRBV12-3 or TRBV12-4, the J call TRBJ2-3; the D gene is possibly TRBD2 (5 bases). Trimming left V 8 bases short and J 0 bases short, with 9 bases between. The CDR3 is 13 residues long. The CDR3 loop reads CASRRLSTDTQYF. CDR3 nucleotide sequence: TGTGCCAGCCGGAGGCTTAGCACAGATACGCAGTATTTT.

The CDR3 loop reads CASAQRGGTANTGELFF. CDR3 DNA sequence: TGTGCCAGCGCGCAAAGGGGGGGGACAGCGAACACCGGGGAGCTGTTTTTT. The chain uses TRBV9 and TRBJ2-2; either TRBD1 or TRBD2 may fit D (7 bases each). Per the germline V gene, CDR1 is SGDLS and CDR2 is YYNGEE. The CDR3 consists of 17 residues. V lost 7 bases, J lost 0 bases, and 19 bases lay in between.

V usage is TRBV7-9 and J usage is TRBJ2-1; 8 bases agree with TRBD2. Unmatched junction bases numbered 4, after V lost 2 bases and J lost 1 base. The CDR3 runs to 16 residues. Looked up from germline, CDR1 is SEHNR and CDR2 is FQNEAQ (reference sequence). The CDR3 loop is CASSLLAGASYNEQFF. As DNA, the CDR3 is TGTGCCAGCAGCTTACTAGCGGGTGCTTCCTACAATGAGCAGTTCTTC.

The chain joins TRBV7-3 to TRBJ2-3; 13 nucleotides agree with TRBD2. The germline V gene has CDR1 SGHTA and CDR2 FQGTGA. This CDR3 comprises 18 residues. The V and J ends lost 5 bases and 2 bases, in that order; junction bases with no gene match: 10. CDR3 DNA sequence: TGTGCCAGCAGCAGCCCCGGGACTAGCGGGACTCCCACAGATACGCAGTATTTT. Its translation is CASSSPGTSGTPTDTQYF.

V gene TRBV7-2 combines with J gene TRBJ2-1; 9 positions agree with TRBD2. Germline loops: CDR1 SGHTA, CDR2 FQGNSA. This CDR3 is 20 amino acids long. V was pared by 0 bases and J by 6 bases, with 18 bases of the junction left unmatched. The CDR3 is CASSLAGTAKTSGKLNEQFF. The CDR3 DNA sequence: TGTGCCAGCAGCTTAGCCGGGACAGCGAAGACTAGCGGAAAACTCAATGAGCAGTTCTTC.

V usage is TRBV28 and J usage is TRBJ1-1; no clear D gene. The CDR3 totals 15 residues. V was cut by 5 bases and J by 1 base, with 14 bases left in between. CDR1 and CDR2 (germline): MDHEN, SYDVKM. CDR3 nucleotide sequence: TGTGCCAGCAGTCTACAACAGCGAACGAACACTGAAGCTTTCTTT. Amino acid sequence: CASSLQQRTNTEAFF.

The V gene is TRBV2, the J gene TRBJ1-2; 7 positions match TRBD1. After removal of 6 bases from V and 2 bases from J, the junction contained 6 bases not matched to a gene. Germline V lookup: CDR1 SNHLY, CDR2 FYNNEI. The CDR3 covers 14 residues. CDR3 nucleotide sequence: TGTGCCAGCAGGAGCAGGGGGTTGAACTATGGCTACACCTTC. Its protein is CASRSRGLNYGYTF.

The V and J genes are TRBV7-9 and TRBJ2-2; D may be TRBD1 (6 bases). In germline, CDR1 is SEHNR, CDR2 FQNEAQ (reference sequence). The CDR3 covers 15 residues. Deletions cut 5 bases from V and 2 bases from J, with 12 bases between. The CDR3, as DNA: TGTGCCAGCAGCCCCGGGACACTCAACACCGGGGAGCTGTTTTTT. Translated: CASSPGTLNTGELFF.

The chain links TRBV28 to TRBJ2-1, with a tentative D call TRBD1 (6 bases). Germline CDR1 and CDR2: MDHEN and SYDVKM. The CDR3 extends over 16 amino acids. V shed 4 bases and J shed 0 bases, with 13 bases lying between them. The CDR3 reads CASSSITGSSYNEQFF. The CDR3 DNA is TGTGCCAGCAGTTCCATTACAGGGAGCTCCTACAATGAGCAGTTCTTC.

V usage is TRBV24-1 and J usage is TRBJ2-5, with TRBD1 identical over 10 bases. Germline CDR1 is KGHDR and CDR2 is SFDVKD. This CDR3 spans 16 amino acids. V dropped 4 bases and J dropped 4; count of bases not matched to a gene: 8. In nucleotides, the CDR3 is TGTGCCACCAGTGACGGCGGACAGGGGGACGGAGAGACCCAGTACTTC. It is translated as CATSDGGQGDGETQYF.

This rearrangement joins TRBV5-1 to TRBJ2-5; a possible D gene is TRBD2 (5 bases). V was trimmed by 6 bases and J by 7 bases, leaving 10 bases between them. Per germline, CDR1 SGHRS and CDR2 YFSETQ. The CDR3 covers 11 residues. CDR3 in DNA: TGCGCCAGCAAGCTCGAGGGGACCCAGTACTTC. As protein: CASKLEGTQYF.

The chain is built from TRBV29-1 and TRBJ1-5, with unresolved D. CDR1 is SQVTM, CDR2 ANQGSEA, per germline. The CDR3 loop spans 18 amino acids. Trimming removed 5 bases at V and 3 bases at J, with 26 bases between. The CDR3 sequence: CSVTPYLGRAPDNQPQHF. CDR3 sequence (DNA): TGCAGCGTTACCCCCTATCTCGGACGGGCCCCCGACAATCAGCCCCAGCATTTT.

The rearrangement uses TRBV5-4 and TRBJ2-3; D gene uncertain. The length of the CDR3 is 13 residues. The V and J ends lost 2 bases and 0 bases respectively, with 4 bases between them. Germline loops: CDR1 SGHNT, CDR2 YYREEE (reference sequence). CDR3 residues: CASSFSSTDTQYF. The CDR3 DNA sequence: TGTGCCAGCAGCTTTTCAAGCACAGATACGCAGTATTTT.

V is TRBV20-1 and J is TRBJ1-2; possible D gene TRBD1, 6 bases. CDR1 is DFQATT and CDR2 is SNEGSKA in the germline V gene (reference sequence). Trimming removed 0 bases from V and 6 bases from J, with 11 bases in between. The CDR3 is made up of 13 amino acids. CDR3 DNA: TGCAGTGCTAGAGACTTCTGGACAGATGGCTACACCTTC. As protein: CSARDFWTDGYTF.

The chain links TRBV2 to TRBJ2-1, with 9 positions matching TRBD2. V shed 6 bases, J shed 4 bases, and the junction held 4 bases outside the gene matches. Germline CDR1 reads SNHLY; CDR2 reads FYNNEI. The CDR3 extends over 14 amino acids. The CDR3 protein is CASRVAGVYNEQFF. CDR3 nucleotides: TGTGCCAGCAGGGTAGCGGGAGTGTACAATGAGCAGTTCTTC.

The V call is TRBV3-1, the J call TRBJ2-7, with TRBD2 matching 11 bases. Trimming removed 3 bases from V and 6 bases from J; junction bases left unmatched: 10. From germline, CDR1 is LGHDT and CDR2 YNNKEL (reference sequence). The CDR3 runs to 16 residues. The CDR3 spells CASSQVAGGPYGEQYF. The DNA of the CDR3 is TGTGCCAGCAGCCAGGTAGCGGGAGGGCCCTATGGCGAGCAGTACTTC.

V and J are TRBV21-1 and TRBJ2-4; TRBD2, as called in the table, went unchecked against the DNA. TRBV21-1 is assigned pseudogene status. The CDR3 loop spans 17 amino acids. The CDR3 loop reads CASSIADHPAAKNIQYF. The CDR3 DNA sequence: TGTGCCAGCAGCATAGCGGACCATCCCGCAGCCAAAAACATTCAGTACTTC.

This chain connects TRBV6-2 or TRBV6-3 to TRBJ1-1; 7 bases fit TRBD1. CDR1 and CDR2 (germline): MNHEY, SVGEGT. After removal of 5 bases from V and 4 bases from J, the junction contained 13 bases not matched to a gene. The CDR3 extends over 16 amino acids. CDR3 in DNA: TGTGCCAGCAGTAACCCCTCTGGGACAGCGCTCACTGAAGCTTTCTTT. This codes for CASSNPSGTALTEAFF.

V usage is TRBV11-2 and J usage is TRBJ2-2; 7 nucleotides match TRBD2. This CDR3 has 15 amino acids. V trimming: 5 bases; J trimming: 4 bases; junction bases outside the gene matches: 7. The germline V gene encodes CDR1 SGHAT and CDR2 FQNNGV. CDR3 loop: CASSPQRGPTGELFF. The CDR3 DNA reads TGTGCCAGCAGCCCCCAGCGGGGACCCACCGGGGAGCTGTTTTTT.

This clonotype showed up just a few times. The chain is built from TRBV7-2 and TRBJ2-5; possible D gene TRBD1, 5 bases. The CDR3 has 16 residues. V lost 4 bases and J 0 bases, leaving 15 bases between the germline ends. Germline CDR1 reads SGHTA; CDR2 reads FQGNSA. CDR3 nucleotide sequence: TGTGCCAGCAGCTCCGGACAAGCAGGGTACCAAGAGACCCAGTACTTC. Amino acid sequence: CASSSGQAGYQETQYF.

This clonotype occurred once. The CDR3 DNA reads TGTGCCAGCAGGGGACTTCTCATAGCGGGTCAACCGCAAGAGACCCAGTACTTC. It encodes CASRGLLIAGQPQETQYF. The rearrangement joins TRBV25-1 to TRBJ2-5, with 7 nucleotides matching TRBD2. CDR3 length equals 18 residues. The V gene end was trimmed by 6 bases and the J gene end by 2 bases; junction bases not matched to a gene: 18. From germline, CDR1 is MGHDK and CDR2 SYGVNS. The complete variable domain, with remaining parts taken from reference TRBV25-1 and TRBJ2-5, reads EADIYQTPRYLVIGTGKKITLECSQTMGHDKMYWYQQDPGMELHLIHYSYGVNSTEKGDLSSESTVSRIRTEHFPLTLESARPSHTSQYLCASRGLLIAGQPQETQYFGPGTRLLVL.

The V gene is TRBV29-1, the J gene TRBJ2-1, with 7 bases identical to TRBD2. J gave up 9 bases and V 4 bases, and 12 bases lay outside the gene matches. The CDR3 totals 14 residues. CDR1 SQVTM and CDR2 ANQGSEA come from the germline V gene. As DNA, the CDR3 is TGCAGCGTTGCGGGGACTACCGTTAGCACTGAGCAGTTCTTC. It is translated as CSVAGTTVSTEQFF.

The chain carries TRBV5-5 and TRBJ2-7; 14 bases agree with TRBD2. CDR1 and CDR2 from the germline V gene are SGHKS and YYEKEE (reference sequence). The CDR3 covers 16 residues. J was trimmed by 6 bases and V by 5 bases; bases with no gene match: 10. The CDR3 sequence: CASRPPGLAGEGEQYF. The CDR3 DNA reads as TGTGCCAGCAGACCCCCGGGACTAGCGGGAGAGGGCGAGCAGTACTTC.

The genes are TRBV18 and TRBJ1-2, with D possibly matching TRBD1 (5 bases). V lost 6 bases to trimming and J lost 12 bases, with 20 bases between them. CDR1 KGHSH and CDR2 LQKENI come from the germline V gene. The CDR3 totals 13 residues. In DNA, the CDR3 is TGTGCCAGCTCCCCAGGCAGGGTTCGGAGTGACACCTTC. Its translation: CASSPGRVRSDTF.

The chain is built from TRBV19 and TRBJ1-4; D is perhaps TRBD1 (6 bases). The CDR3 spans 14 residues. The V gene's germline CDR1 is LNHDA and CDR2 SQIVND (reference sequence). Trimming removed 6 bases at V and 8 bases at J, with 16 bases between. In DNA, the CDR3 is TGTGCCAGTAGACCGCAGGGGAAGAGCGAAAAACTGTTTTTT. This translates into CASRPQGKSEKLFF.

This chain uses TRBV25-1 with TRBJ2-1; D not resolved. The germline V and J ends were trimmed by 4 bases and 6 bases, with 16 bases remaining between them. The CDR3 spans 15 residues. Germline V gene lookup returns CDR1 MGHDK and CDR2 SYGVNS. The CDR3 region is CASSGSFGVLNEQFF. DNA of the CDR3: TGTGCCAGCAGTGGCTCGTTTGGAGTCCTCAATGAGCAGTTCTTC. Combining the CDR3 with reference TRBV25-1 and TRBJ2-1 gives the whole variable domain EADIYQTPRYLVIGTGKKITLECSQTMGHDKMYWYQQDPGMELHLIHYSYGVNSTEKGDLSSESTVSRIRTEHFPLTLESARPSHTSQYLCASSGSFGVLNEQFFGPGTRLTVL.